This T cell receptor beta chain comes out of a study of blood T cell repertoires in COVID-19. Overall study: The United States, Italy and Spain were the sources of the acute and convalescent COVID-19 samples. Sample material is recorded as cDNA or gDNA derived from T cells, B-cell-depleted T cells, or PBMCs.

Original data processing: Reference gene primer amplification gave nucleated cell count estimates. Here immunoSEQ multiplex PCR was the method, and the copy in TCRdb shows in-frame clones only, minus some. V, J and clone size were drawn from that table, and D and trimming were deduced from the DNA. In the table there are 200,000 to 250,000 clones, about four fifths of which are singletons. The Seattle patients, enrolled during active infection, were followed longitudinally. CDR1 SGHAT and CDR2 FQNNGV come from the germline V gene. Trimming removed 1 base from V and 0 bases from J, with 9 bases in between. CDR3 length equals 15 residues.

What was sequenced was peripheral blood. The V call is TRBV11-2, the J call TRBJ1-2; D is unresolved. The sequence derives from an elderly woman with COVID-19, enrolled during active disease. The CDR3 region has the DNA TGTGCCAGCAGCTTAGGAGAGAGCTCTAACTATGGCTACACCTTC. It yields the protein CASSLGESSNYGYTF.